The next 10 T cell receptor beta chains were all read from a single sample in a study of T cell clonality in common variable immunodeficiency. Produced via immunoSEQ multiplex PCR; TCRdb's table is partial and in-frame only. Singletons are absent from the sample, which has under 45,000 clones. The sequencing input was peripheral blood mononuclear cells. The receptor source for this set is a person between 18 and 69 years old in good health.

This clone was detected ten times or more. The read stops 3 residues short of the end of the CDR3; the missing end is completed from the germline J gene. The genes are TRBV20-1 and TRBJ1-4; the match to TRBD1 covers 8 bases. CDR3 size: 15 residues. Germline V gene data show CDR1 as DFQATT and CDR2 as SNEGSKA (reference sequence). After removal of 4 bases from V and 8 bases from J, the junction contained 12 bases not matched to a gene. CDR3 sequence: CSAMKDRVIREKLFF. The DNA read from the CDR3 is TGCAGTGCTATGAAGGACAGGGTCATTCGGGAAAAA.

This clone was counted many times. The read stops 3 residues short of the end of the CDR3; the missing end is completed from the germline J gene. This chain joins TRBV10-3 and TRBJ1-3, with a possible D match to TRBD1 (5 bases). Trimming took 7 bases from V and 2 from J, leaving 18 bases between them. The CDR3 totals 16 residues. Germline V gene data show CDR1 as ENHRY and CDR2 as SYGVKD. Partial CDR3 DNA: TGTGCCATCATGGCGATACGGGGGATGGCTGGAAACACC. Translating it yields CAIMAIRGMAGNT. The whole CDR3 is CAIMAIRGMAGNTIYF.

This clone was detected ten times or more. The CDR3 end lies 3 residues beyond the end of the read and is filled in from the germline J gene. The chain has TRBV18 and TRBJ2-3; 7 nucleotides align to TRBD2. This CDR3 spans 14 amino acids. Germline CDR1 is KGHSH and CDR2 is LQKENI. V shed 3 bases, J shed 2 bases, and the junction held 2 bases outside the gene matches. Partial CDR3 DNA: TGTGCCAGCTCACCGGGGACTAACACAGATACG. Translated, it gives CASSPGTNTDT. The full CDR3 reads CASSPGTNTDTQYF.

A note on this clone: The read terminates 3 residues before the CDR3 end, so the remaining end is supplied by the germline J gene. The V call is TRBV5-8, the J call TRBJ2-7, with D possibly matching TRBD1 (5 bases). CDR3 length: 14 amino acids. The V gene lost 5 bases and the J gene lost 0 bases, with 12 bases spanning the gap. CDR1 and CDR2 from the germline V gene are SGHTS and YDEGEE. Partial CDR3 DNA: TGTGCCAGCAGTTTATTCAGGGCCTCCTACGAG. The encoded protein is CASSLFRASYE. The CDR3 in its entirety is CASSLFRASYEQYF.

This clone was recorded many times. With the read ending 3 residues before the CDR3 end, the germline J gene is used to fill in that end. The chain carries TRBV14 and TRBJ2-3; D perhaps matches TRBD1 (5 bases). With 1 base removed from V and 3 bases from J, the gap between germline ends came to 8 bases. The CDR3 extends over 14 amino acids. Germline V gene lookup returns CDR1 SGHDN and CDR2 FVKESK. CDR3 region: CASSQAQGTDTQYF. CDR3 DNA, as far as it was read: TGTGCCAGCAGCCAAGCTCAGGGAACAGATACG.

This clone was observed a handful of times. The observed sequence ends 3 residues before the CDR3 terminus, with the missing tail filled in from the germline J gene. The rearrangement joins TRBV19 to TRBJ1-1; 8 nucleotides line up with TRBD1. Germline V gene lookup returns CDR1 LNHDA and CDR2 SQIVND (reference sequence). The length of the CDR3 is 14 residues. The V segment lost 6 bases and the J segment 3 bases; nucleotides outside the gene matches: 6. The CDR3 is CASRGQGPDTEAFF. CDR3 DNA, as far as it was read: TGTGCCAGTAGAGGACAGGGACCCGACACTGAA.

In the case of this clone: The CDR3 extends 3 residues past the end of the read, so its final part is completed from the germline J gene. V and J are TRBV6-1 and TRBJ1-1; the D gene is possibly TRBD1 (6 bases). Germline V gene lookup returns CDR1 MNHNS and CDR2 SASEGT. The CDR3 length is 15 residues. CDR3 DNA, as far as it was read: TGTGCCAGCAGTGAAGAGGCGGGGGGCCAAGAGACC. It yields the protein CASSEEAGGQET. In full, the CDR3 is CASSEEAGGQETAFF.

Ten or more counts support this clone. The read stops 3 residues short of the end of the CDR3; the missing end is completed from the germline J gene. This chain connects TRBV19 to TRBJ1-4, with no clear D. Per germline, CDR1 LNHDA and CDR2 SQIVND (reference sequence). The CDR3 loop spans 12 amino acids. V gave up 6 bases and J gave up 6 bases, with 8 bases separating them. CDR3 protein: CASSLPDEKLFF. The part of the CDR3 DNA that was read is TGTGCCAGTAGCCTACCTGATGAAAAA.

This clone was observed at least ten times. The read ends 3 residues shy of where the CDR3 ends; the end is completed using the germline J gene. The sample carries other DNA sequences with the same CDR3. The chain is built from TRBV5-1 and TRBJ1-5, with D perhaps matching TRBD1 (6 bases). In germline, CDR1 is SGHRS, CDR2 YFSETQ. CDR3 length: 13 amino acids. Trimming took 1 base from V and 4 from J, leaving 6 bases between them. The sequenced part of the CDR3 DNA is TGCGCCAGCAGCTTGACAGGGAATCAGCCC. It yields the protein CASSLTGNQP. The entire CDR3 sequence reads CASSLTGNQPQHF.

In the case of this clone: The sequenced fragment ends 3 residues before the CDR3 boundary, so the rest is inferred from the germline J gene. This chain connects TRBV18 to TRBJ1-2, with 7 bases that match TRBD1. Germline CDR1 and CDR2: KGHSH and LQKENI. CDR3 length: 17 amino acids. The CDR3 reads CASSRGYGTSGHNDYTF. The part of the CDR3 DNA that was read is TGTGCCAGCTCCAGGGGGTACGGGACTAGCGGTCACAATGAC.